This TCR beta chain appears in the sequencing data of a study of T-cell memory formation after mild COVID-19. Study results and limitations: A second wave expanding day 15 to 37 was CD4+-biased; contracting clones were balanced.

Each CDR3 protein gets one entry after TCRdb re-called the 5' RACE reads with MiXCR. The data show 190,000 or so distinct CDR3 sequences, with roughly a fifth seen just once and 20% to 25% held by the top ten. Notes on this clonotype: The antigen remains unidentified.

The CDR3 extends over 17 amino acids. The germline gives CDR1 SEHNR, CDR2 FQNEAQ (reference sequence). Trimming took 5 bases from V and 5 from J; bases not matched to a gene: 13. The chain joins TRBV7-9 to TRBJ1-1, with 11 bases fitting TRBD1. This TCR was sampled from an adult woman who had mild COVID-19 (a few samples of this study predate the infection). Cell type and time point are not known. Sequencing was performed on PBMCs or a T cell subset sorted from them (not recorded which). CDR3 residues: CASSENGQGAPRTEAFF. In DNA form, the CDR3 reads TGTGCCAGCAGCGAGAACGGACAGGGGGCGCCCCGGACTGAAGCTTTCTTT.